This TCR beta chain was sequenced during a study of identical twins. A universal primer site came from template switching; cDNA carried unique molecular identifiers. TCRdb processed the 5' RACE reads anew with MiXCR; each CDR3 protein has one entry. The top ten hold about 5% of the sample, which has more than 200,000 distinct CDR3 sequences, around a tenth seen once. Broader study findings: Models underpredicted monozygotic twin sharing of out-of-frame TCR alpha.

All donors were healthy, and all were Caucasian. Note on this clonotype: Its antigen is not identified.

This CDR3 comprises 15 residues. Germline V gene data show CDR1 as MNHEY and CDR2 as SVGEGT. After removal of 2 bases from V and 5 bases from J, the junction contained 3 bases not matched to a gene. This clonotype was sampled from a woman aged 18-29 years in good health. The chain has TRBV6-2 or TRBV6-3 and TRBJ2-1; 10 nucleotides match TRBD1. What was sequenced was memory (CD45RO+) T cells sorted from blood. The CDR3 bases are TGTGCCAGCAGTTACCAGGACAGGGGGGACAATGAGCAGTTCTTC. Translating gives CASSYQDRGDNEQFF.